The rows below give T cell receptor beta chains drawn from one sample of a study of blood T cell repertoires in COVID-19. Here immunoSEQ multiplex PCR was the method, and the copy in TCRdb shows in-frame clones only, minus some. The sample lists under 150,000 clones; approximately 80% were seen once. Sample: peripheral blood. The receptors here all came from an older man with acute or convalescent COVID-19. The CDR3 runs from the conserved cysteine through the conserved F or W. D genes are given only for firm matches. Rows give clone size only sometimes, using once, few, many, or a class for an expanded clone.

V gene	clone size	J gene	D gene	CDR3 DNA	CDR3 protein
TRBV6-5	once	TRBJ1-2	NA	TGTGCCGGGATGACAGGTCTGTCCTATGGCTACACCTTC	CAGMTGLSYGYTF
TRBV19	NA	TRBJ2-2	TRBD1	TGTGCCAGTAGTTATACAGGGGGAGGCGGGGAGCTGTTTTTT	CASSYTGGGGELFF
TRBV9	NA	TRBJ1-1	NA	TGTGCCAGCAGCGTAGAGGCAGGAATGAACACTGAAGCTTTCTTT	CASSVEAGMNTEAFF
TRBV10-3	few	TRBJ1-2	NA	TGTGCCAGCCTAAAACAGGACGACTATGGCTACACCTTC	CASLKQDDYGYTF
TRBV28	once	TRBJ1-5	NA	TGTGCCAGCAGTTTATGGCCAGTCGGCAATCAGCCCCAGCATTTT	CASSLWPVGNQPQHF
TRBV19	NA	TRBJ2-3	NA	TGTGCCAGTAGTAAGCACAGGGTCACAGATACGCAGTATTTT	CASSKHRVTDTQYF
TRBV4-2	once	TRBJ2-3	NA	TGTGCCAGCAGCCAAGATAGCGGAAGCACAGATACGCAGTATTTT	CASSQDSGSTDTQYF
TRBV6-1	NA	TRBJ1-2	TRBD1	TGTGCCAGCAGTGGCCAGGGACAGGGGGACTATGGCTACACCTTC	CASSGQGQGDYGYTF
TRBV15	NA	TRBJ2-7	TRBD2	TGTGCCACCAGCAGAGGGCGGGGGGCGGCCCCCTCCTACGAGCAGTACTTC	CATSRGRGAAPSYEQYF
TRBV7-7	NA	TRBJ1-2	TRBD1	TGTGCTAGCAGCTTACTGGGGACAGGGGATAACTATGGCTACACCTTC	CASSLLGTGDNYGYTF
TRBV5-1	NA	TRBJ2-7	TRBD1	TGCGCCAGCAGCTATACAGGGGATTACGAGCAGTACTTC	CASSYTGDYEQYF
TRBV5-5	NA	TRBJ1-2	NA	TGTGCCAGCAGCTTGGCCGGGGACTCTGGCTACACCTTC	CASSLAGDSGYTF
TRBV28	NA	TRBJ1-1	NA	TGTGCCAGCAGTGAACCAACAGAGAACACTGAAGCTTTCTTT	CASSEPTENTEAFF
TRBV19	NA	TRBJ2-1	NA	TGTGCCAGTAGTGGGGGGACAGCAGGGAATGAGCAGTTCTTC	CASSGGTAGNEQFF
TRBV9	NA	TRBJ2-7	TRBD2	TGTGCCAGCAGCTTCGGCGGGGGGGCCTACGAGCAGTACTTC	CASSFGGGAYEQYF
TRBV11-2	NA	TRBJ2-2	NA	TGTGCCAGCAGCGTTTACAGGGCCGGGGAGCTGTTTTTT	CASSVYRAGELFF
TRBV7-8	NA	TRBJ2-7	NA	TGTGCCAGCAGCTTAGGGCGTCGGGGAGCCTACGAGCAGTACTTC	CASSLGRRGAYEQYF
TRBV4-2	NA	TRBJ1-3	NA	TGTGCCAGCAGCTTACTAGCCGGGACCCTTCCCCAATCTGGAAACACCATATATTTT	CASSLLAGTLPQSGNTIYF
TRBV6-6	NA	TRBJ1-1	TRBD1	TGTGCCAGCAGTCCGACAGGGGGCTCGAACACTGAAGCTTTCTTT	CASSPTGGSNTEAFF
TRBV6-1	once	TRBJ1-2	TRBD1	TGTGCCAGCAGTGAAGCCCGGACAGGGATCTATGGCTACACCTTC	CASSEARTGIYGYTF
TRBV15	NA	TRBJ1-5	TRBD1	TGTGCCACCAGCTTGGACAGGGGCAATCAGCCCCAGCATTTT	CATSLDRGNQPQHF
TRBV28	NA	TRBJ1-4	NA	TGTGCCAGCAGTCCCCGGGGGGAAAAACTGTTTTTT	CASSPRGEKLFF
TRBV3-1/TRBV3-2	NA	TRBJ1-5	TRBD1	TGTGCCAGCAGCCAGGGGACAGGGTTGAATCAGCCCCAGCATTTT	CASSQGTGLNQPQHF
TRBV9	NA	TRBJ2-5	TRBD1	TGTGCCAGCAGCGCGACCGGGACAGCCCAAGAGACCCAGTACTTC	CASSATGTAQETQYF
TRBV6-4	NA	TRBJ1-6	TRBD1	TGTGCCAGCAGAGAGACAGGGGGTAATTCACCCCTCCACTTT	CASRETGGNSPLHF
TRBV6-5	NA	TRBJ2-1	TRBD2	TGTGCCAGCAGTTACTCTACGGGGGGGCCTAATGAGCAGTTCTTC	CASSYSTGGPNEQFF
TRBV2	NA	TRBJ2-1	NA	TGTGCCAGCAGGCCTCAGGATCGCTCCTACAATGAGCAGTTCTTC	CASRPQDRSYNEQFF
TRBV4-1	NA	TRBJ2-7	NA	TGCGCCAGCAGCCAGAAGGACAAAGGTATTACCTACGAGCAGTACTTC	CASSQKDKGITYEQYF
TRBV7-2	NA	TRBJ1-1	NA	TGTGCCAGCAGCTTTCAGGGTGACACTGAAGCTTTCTTT	CASSFQGDTEAFF
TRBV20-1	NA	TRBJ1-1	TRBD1	TGCAGTGCTAGTACAGGGGACCTCCTTGAAGCTTTCTTT	CSASTGDLLEAFF
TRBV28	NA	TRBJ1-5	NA	TGTGCCAGCAGTACCCGGAATCAGCCCCAGCATTTT	CASSTRNQPQHF
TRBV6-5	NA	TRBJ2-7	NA	TGTGCCAGCGCCCTACACTCTGGCGGGGAGTACGAGCAGTACTTC	CASALHSGGEYEQYF
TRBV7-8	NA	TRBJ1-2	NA	TGTGCCAGCAGCCCCTCGACAGGTTCGGACTATGGCTACACCTTC	CASSPSTGSDYGYTF
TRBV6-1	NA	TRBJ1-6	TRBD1	TGTGCCAGCAGTGGGGACCGGGACAGGGTCAATTCACCCCTCCACTTT	CASSGDRDRVNSPLHF
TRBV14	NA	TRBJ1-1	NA	TGTGCCAGCAGCCAACAGAGAGGGAGAGGTACTGAAGCTTTCTTT	CASSQQRGRGTEAFF
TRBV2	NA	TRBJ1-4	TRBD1	TGTGCCAGCAGTGTGGGACAGGGGGTAAGGAGCGCCGGTGAAAAACTGTTTTTT	CASSVGQGVRSAGEKLFF
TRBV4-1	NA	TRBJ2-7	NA	TGCGCCAGCAGCCACACAGCCGGGACTTACTCCTACGAGCAGTACTTC	CASSHTAGTYSYEQYF